This T cell receptor (beta chain) was recovered during a study of T cell responses to AZD1222 COVID-19 vaccine. The method was immunoSEQ multiplex PCR; TCRdb's version includes in-frame clones alone and lacks a portion of them. The sample lists about 130,000 clones, about 93% seen once, with around 5.9% in the top ten. Study-level results: Females outnumbered males among donors, who were mostly white British; clonal diversity was possibly underestimated. Spike-specific TCR breadth and depth were elevated following two AZD1222 doses. As reported, nearly half of all spike-specific TCRs target variant regions that are unmutated.

On this clone: The antigen remains unidentified.

CDR1 MDHEN and CDR2 SYDVKM come from the germline V gene. The CDR3 has 15 residues. Trimming removed 9 bases at V and 1 base at J, with 18 bases between. The chain recombines TRBV28 with TRBJ1-1, with D hard to call. This clonotype was obtained from an adult in good health. The source material was peripheral blood, sampled on day 0 of AZD1222 vaccination. The CDR3 bases are TGTGCCAGTAGGACCACAGCGGATTGGAACACTGAAGCTTTCTTT. Its protein is CASRTTADWNTEAFF.